These 20 T cell receptor beta chains share one sample of origin, sequenced in a study of neurological immune-mediated disorders. MiXCR was run by TCRdb on the 5' RACE reads, yielding one entry per CDR3 protein. The table records approximately 50,000 distinct CDR3 sequences, around 3.5% of them present only once. The sequenced sample consisted of PBMCs. Receptors originate from a man in his sixties with multiple sclerosis.

This clonotype was seen many times. This chain links TRBV20-1 with TRBJ2-1; tentatively, D is TRBD2 (7 bases). Trimming took off 4 bases at V and 0 bases at J, with 13 bases between the two ends. Germline values: CDR1 DFQATT, CDR2 SNEGSKA (reference sequence). CDR3 length: 15 amino acids. In DNA, the CDR3 is TGCAGTGCTATGAGGGGGGGTAGCTCCTACAATGAGCAGTTCTTC. This codes for CSAMRGGSSYNEQFF.

This clonotype occurred many times. The chain is built from TRBV29-1 and TRBJ1-1, with 7 bases identical to TRBD1. V was clipped by 6 bases and J by 4 bases; unmatched bases: 5. CDR3 length: 12 amino acids. CDR1 is SQVTM, CDR2 ANQGSEA, per germline. The CDR3 region has the DNA TGCAGCGTCCTAGGGGGCGGCACTGAAGCTTTCTTT. Its translation is CSVLGGGTEAFF. The whole variable domain, filled in from reference TRBV29-1 and TRBJ1-1, reads SAVISQKPSRDICQRGTSLTIQCQVDSQVTMMFWYRQQPGQSLTLIATANQGSEATYESGFVIDKFPISRPNLTFSTLTVSNMSPEDSSIYLCSVLGGGTEAFFGQGTRLTVV.

This clonotype was observed a few times. This sequence joins TRBV25-1 and TRBJ2-5; unclear D gene. CDR1 is MGHDK and CDR2 is SYGVNS in the germline V gene. V was shortened by 1 base and J by 5 bases, with 14 bases between the two germline ends. This CDR3 is built from 15 residues. CDR3 protein: CASSESRRLPETQYF. CDR3 in DNA: TGTGCCAGCAGTGAATCCCGGCGACTCCCGGAGACCCAGTACTTC.

This clonotype showed up many times. The chain has TRBV29-1 and TRBJ2-2; D unresolved. Per the germline V gene, CDR1 is SQVTM and CDR2 is ANQGSEA. V lost 4 bases to trimming and J lost 1 base, with 10 bases between them. The CDR3 is 14 residues long. The CDR3 DNA follows: TGCAGCGTTGTTGGTCTGCTGAACACCGGGGAGCTGTTTTTT. It yields the protein CSVVGLLNTGELFF.

There are many counts of this clonotype. CDR3 amino acids: CASSSGTSGGARETQYF. CDR3 DNA: TGCGCCAGCAGCAGCGGGACTAGCGGGGGGGCCCGAGAGACCCAGTACTTC. The rearrangement links TRBV5-1 to TRBJ2-5, with 16 bases that match TRBD2. The germline V gene has CDR1 SGHRS and CDR2 YFSETQ. CDR3 size: 17 residues. The J segment lost 4 bases and the V segment lost 4 bases, leaving 7 bases of the junction unmatched.

This clonotype was detected many times. The rearrangement uses TRBV12-3 or TRBV12-4 and TRBJ2-2; 9 bases align to TRBD2. This CDR3 contains 16 residues. After removal of 3 bases from V and 0 bases from J, the junction contained 2 bases not matched to a gene. CDR3 nucleotide sequence: TGTGCCAGCAGTTTTATAGCGGGGGCGAACACCGGGGAGCTGTTTTTT. Translating gives CASSFIAGANTGELFF.

The table lists this clonotype with many counts. The chain carries TRBV20-1 and TRBJ1-2; the D gene is possibly TRBD1 (6 bases). Trimming pared 5 bases from V and 2 bases from J, leaving 15 bases between. CDR3 length: 14 residues. Germline CDR1 and CDR2: DFQATT and SNEGSKA (reference sequence). The CDR3 DNA reads TGCAGTGCTCCGCGAGGGGGGTTAAACTATGGCTACACCTTC. This translates into CSAPRGGLNYGYTF.

At least ten counts were recorded for this clonotype. This chain links TRBV11-2 with TRBJ2-7; D remains ambiguous. Trimming shortened V by 5 bases and J by 5 bases, and 13 bases separated the two germline ends. Looked up from germline, CDR1 is SGHAT and CDR2 is FQNNGV. This CDR3 contains 13 residues. The DNA for the CDR3 is TGTGCCAGCAGCGGGTTGACCTTCCACGAGCAGTACTTC. Translated, it gives CASSGLTFHEQYF. Looking up the rest from reference TRBV11-2 and TRBJ2-7 gives the full variable domain: EAGVAQSPRYKIIEKRQSVAFWCNPISGHATLYWYQQILGQGPKLLIQFQNNGVVDDSQLPKDRFSAERLKGVDSTLKIQPAKLEDSAVYLCASSGLTFHEQYFGPGTRLTVT.

This clonotype appeared many times. The chain joins TRBV7-8 to TRBJ1-2; 8 bases line up with TRBD1. J lost 7 bases, V lost 3 bases, and 4 bases had no gene match. This CDR3 is built from 13 residues. Per germline, CDR1 SGHVS and CDR2 FQNEAQ. The CDR3 bases are TGTGCCAGCAGCTTTGGGCAGGGGGCTGGCTACACCTTC. Translation gives CASSFGQGAGYTF.

Regarding this clonotype: This may stem from a read error, because a much larger clone lies one nucleotide away. Given the absence of the conserved phenylalanine or tryptophan at the CDR3 end, a read error is likely. CDR3: CTAGMDYGYTI. The CDR3 nucleotides are TGCACCGCTGGGATGGACTATGGCTACACCATC. This chain joins TRBV29-1 and TRBJ1-2; D unclear. This CDR3 region has 11 residues. Per the germline V gene, CDR1 is SQVTM and CDR2 is ANQGSEA.

This clonotype was seen many times. The chain is built from TRBV6-6 and TRBJ2-5; no definite D call. With 6 bases removed from V and 2 bases from J, the gap between germline ends came to 4 bases. The CDR3 runs 11 residues. From germline, CDR1 is MNHNY and CDR2 SVGAGI (reference sequence). In nucleotides, the CDR3 is TGTGCCAGCAGCGCTCAAGAGACCCAGTACTTC. Amino acid sequence: CASSAQETQYF.

This clonotype showed up many times. This chain joins TRBV7-8 and TRBJ1-5; no clear D gene. Germline CDR1 reads SGHVS; CDR2 reads FQNEAQ. This CDR3 is 16 amino acids long. V gave up 2 bases and J gave up 5 bases, with 16 bases separating them. CDR3: CASSLWGWATDQPQHF. The DNA of the CDR3 is TGTGCCAGCAGCTTATGGGGATGGGCTACTGATCAGCCCCAGCATTTT.

This clonotype appeared many times. The rearrangement joins TRBV6-6 to TRBJ1-5, with D possibly being TRBD1 (6 bases). CDR1 and CDR2 from the germline V gene are MNHNY and SVGAGI (reference sequence). V was clipped by 8 bases and J by 8 bases, with 16 bases between them. The CDR3 is 13 amino acids. The CDR3 bases are TGTGCCAGCTGTGGGGGGCAGGGGAAGCCCCAGCATTTT. It specifies CASCGGQGKPQHF.

This clonotype has only a few counts. A much bigger clone sits one base away, suggesting this may be a read error. The gene calls are TRBV5-1 and TRBJ2-2, with a possible D match to TRBD1 (5 bases). The CDR3 totals 14 residues. V gave up 4 bases and J gave up 5 bases, with 12 bases separating them. Germline-derived CDR1 and CDR2 are SGHRS and YFSETQ. CDR3 in DNA: TGCGCCAGCAGCACCGGAAAGGGGACCGGGGAGCTGTTTTTT. Amino acid sequence: CASSTGKGTGELFF.

This clonotype was seen a few times. The V gene is TRBV9, the J gene TRBJ2-1; D is ambiguous. In germline, CDR1 is SGDLS, CDR2 YYNGEE. This CDR3 spans 15 amino acids. Trimming pared 0 bases from V and 3 bases from J, leaving 10 bases between. The CDR3 spells CASSVGARDYNEQFF. The CDR3 nucleotides are TGTGCCAGCAGCGTAGGCGCGCGAGACTACAATGAGCAGTTCTTC.

J is TRBJ2-6 and V is TRBV7-7; TRBD2 is a possible D gene (5 bases). CDR1 and CDR2 (germline): SSHAT, FNYEAQ (reference sequence). CDR3 length: 16 residues. V was pared by 5 bases and J by 0 bases, with 11 bases between. The CDR3 is CASSPGGVSGANVLTF. The CDR3 DNA reads as TGTGCCAGCAGCCCCGGAGGTGTCTCTGGGGCCAACGTCCTGACTTTC.

At least ten counts were recorded for this clonotype. V gene TRBV5-6 combines with J gene TRBJ2-5, with D possibly TRBD2 on 6 matching bases. The CDR3 is made up of 15 amino acids. Germline CDR1 and CDR2: SGHDT and YYEEEE. Trimming took 1 base from V and 2 from J, leaving 12 bases between them. This chain's CDR3 is CASSLPGLGQETQYF. In DNA form, the CDR3 reads TGTGCCAGCAGCTTGCCGGGACTGGGGCAAGAGACCCAGTACTTC.

This clonotype was observed at least ten times. The rearrangement links TRBV24-1 to TRBJ1-2; no clear D. Trimming removed 3 bases at V and 1 base at J, with 5 bases between. Per germline, CDR1 KGHDR and CDR2 SFDVKD. The CDR3 loop spans 13 amino acids. CDR3 in amino acids: CATSDTNNYGYTF. The CDR3 DNA follows: TGTGCCACCAGTGATACAAATAACTATGGCTACACCTTC.

There are many counts of this clonotype. V usage is TRBV5-1 and J usage is TRBJ2-2; TRBD1 matches at 7 bases. The ends lost 3 bases at V and 5 bases at J; junction bases unmatched: 7. The CDR3 loop spans 15 amino acids. Germline CDR1 is SGHRS and CDR2 is YFSETQ. The CDR3 sequence is CASSSRDSRTGELFF. For the CDR3, the DNA is TGCGCCAGCAGCTCCCGGGACAGTCGGACCGGGGAGCTGTTTTTT.

This clonotype appeared many times. The chain links TRBV20-1 to TRBJ1-5, with TRBD1 as a possible D gene (6 bases). The V and J ends lost 7 bases and 4 bases respectively, with 17 bases between them. The CDR3 runs 14 residues. Germline CDR1 DFQATT, CDR2 SNEGSKA (reference sequence). The CDR3 region has the DNA TGCAGTGGACTTCCGGGACAAGGAAATCAGCCCCAGCATTTT. Translating it yields CSGLPGQGNQPQHF.